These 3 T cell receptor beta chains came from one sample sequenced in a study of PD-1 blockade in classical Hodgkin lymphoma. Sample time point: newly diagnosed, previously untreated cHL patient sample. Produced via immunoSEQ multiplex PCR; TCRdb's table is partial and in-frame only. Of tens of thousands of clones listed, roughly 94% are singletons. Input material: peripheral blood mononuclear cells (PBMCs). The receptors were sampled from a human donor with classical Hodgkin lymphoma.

CDR3 protein: CASSQESGTVTYEQYF. The CDR3 DNA reads TGTGCCAGCAGCCAAGAATCCGGGACTGTCACCTACGAGCAGTACTTC. The rearrangement links TRBV14 to TRBJ2-7; D possibly corresponds to TRBD2 (6 bases). Trimming removed 0 bases from V and 2 bases from J, with 14 bases in between. The CDR3 covers 16 residues. Germline assignment: CDR1 SGHDN and CDR2 FVKESK.

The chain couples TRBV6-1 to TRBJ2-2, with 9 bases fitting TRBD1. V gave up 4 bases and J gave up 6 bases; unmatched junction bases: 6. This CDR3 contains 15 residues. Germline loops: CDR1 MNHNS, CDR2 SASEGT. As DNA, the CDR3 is TGTGCCAGCAGTGCACAGGGGGCTATCGCCGGGGAGCTGTTTTTT. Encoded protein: CASSAQGAIAGELFF.

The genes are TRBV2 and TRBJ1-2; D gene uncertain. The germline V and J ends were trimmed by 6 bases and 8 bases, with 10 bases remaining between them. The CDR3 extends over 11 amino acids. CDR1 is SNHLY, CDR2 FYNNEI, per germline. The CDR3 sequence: CASRSFPGYTF. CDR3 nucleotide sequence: TGTGCCAGCAGATCTTTTCCCGGCTACACCTTC.